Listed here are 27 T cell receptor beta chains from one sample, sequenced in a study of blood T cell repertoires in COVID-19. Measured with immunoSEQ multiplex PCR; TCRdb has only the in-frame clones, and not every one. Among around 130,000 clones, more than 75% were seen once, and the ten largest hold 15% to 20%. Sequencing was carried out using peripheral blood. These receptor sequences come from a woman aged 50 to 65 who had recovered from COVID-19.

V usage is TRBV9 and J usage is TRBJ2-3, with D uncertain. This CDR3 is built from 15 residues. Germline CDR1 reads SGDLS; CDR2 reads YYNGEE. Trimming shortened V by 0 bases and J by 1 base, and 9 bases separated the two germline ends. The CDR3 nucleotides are TGTGCCAGCAGCGTAGTCGTAGCAGGCACAGATACGCAGTATTTT. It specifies CASSVVVAGTDTQYF.

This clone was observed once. CDR3 sequence: CASSYSSAEDTQYF. CDR3 sequence (DNA): TGTGCCAGCAGTTACTCTAGCGCGGAAGATACGCAGTATTTT. The V call is TRBV6-2 or TRBV6-3, the J call TRBJ2-3; a possible D gene is TRBD2 (5 bases). Trimming removed 0 bases at V and 5 bases at J, with 9 bases between. CDR1 and CDR2 from the germline V gene are MNHEY and SVGEGT. The CDR3 runs 14 residues.

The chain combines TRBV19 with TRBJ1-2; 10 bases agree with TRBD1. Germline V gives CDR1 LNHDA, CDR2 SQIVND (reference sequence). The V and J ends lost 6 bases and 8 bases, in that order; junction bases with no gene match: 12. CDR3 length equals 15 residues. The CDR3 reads CASSQPRTGGEGYTF. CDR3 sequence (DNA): TGTGCCAGTAGCCAACCTCGGACAGGGGGAGAGGGCTACACCTTC.

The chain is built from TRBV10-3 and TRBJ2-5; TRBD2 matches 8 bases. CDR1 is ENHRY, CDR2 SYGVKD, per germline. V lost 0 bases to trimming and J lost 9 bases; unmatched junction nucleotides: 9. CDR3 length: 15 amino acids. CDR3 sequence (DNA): TGTGCCATCAGTGAGTCTGGGCACCCGGGGGGGGCCCAGTACTTC. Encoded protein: CAISESGHPGGAQYF.

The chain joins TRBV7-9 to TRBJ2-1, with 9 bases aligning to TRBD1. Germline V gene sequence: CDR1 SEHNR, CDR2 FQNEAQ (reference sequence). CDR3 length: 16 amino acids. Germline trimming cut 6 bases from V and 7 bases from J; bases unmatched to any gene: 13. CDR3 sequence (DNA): TGTGCCAGCAGTTCTCTACCGGGACAGGGTTTGAATGAGCAGTTCTTC. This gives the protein CASSSLPGQGLNEQFF.

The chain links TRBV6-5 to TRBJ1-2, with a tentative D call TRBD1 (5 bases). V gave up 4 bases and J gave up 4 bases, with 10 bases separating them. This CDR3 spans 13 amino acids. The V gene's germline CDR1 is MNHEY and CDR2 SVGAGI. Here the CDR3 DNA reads TGTGCCAGCAGTTTGAGACAGAGCTATGGCTACACCTTC. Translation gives CASSLRQSYGYTF.

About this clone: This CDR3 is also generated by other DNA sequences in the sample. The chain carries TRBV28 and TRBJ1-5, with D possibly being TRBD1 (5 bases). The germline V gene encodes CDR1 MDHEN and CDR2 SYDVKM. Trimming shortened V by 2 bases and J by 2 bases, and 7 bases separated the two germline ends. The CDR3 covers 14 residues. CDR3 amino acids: CASSLGGGNQPQHF. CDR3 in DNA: TGTGCCAGCAGTTTAGGGGGGGGCAATCAGCCCCAGCATTTT.

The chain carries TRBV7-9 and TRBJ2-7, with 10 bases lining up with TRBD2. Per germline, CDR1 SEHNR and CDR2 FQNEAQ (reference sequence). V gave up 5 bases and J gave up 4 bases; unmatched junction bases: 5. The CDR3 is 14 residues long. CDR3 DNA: TGTGCCAGCAGCAGGACTAGCGGTGAATACGAGCAGTACTTC. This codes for CASSRTSGEYEQYF.

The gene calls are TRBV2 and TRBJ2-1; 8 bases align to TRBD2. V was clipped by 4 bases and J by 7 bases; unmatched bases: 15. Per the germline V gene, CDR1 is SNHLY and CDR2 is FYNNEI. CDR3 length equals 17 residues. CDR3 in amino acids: CASSAHLGTRQPNEQFF. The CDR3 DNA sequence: TGTGCCAGCAGTGCACACCTTGGGACTAGACAACCTAATGAGCAGTTCTTC.

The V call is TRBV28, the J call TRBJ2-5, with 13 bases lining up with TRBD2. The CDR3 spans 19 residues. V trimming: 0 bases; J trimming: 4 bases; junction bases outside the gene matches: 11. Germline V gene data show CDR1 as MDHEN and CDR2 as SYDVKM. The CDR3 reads CASSLWSLGLAGEGETQYF. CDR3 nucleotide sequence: TGTGCCAGCAGTTTATGGAGCCTTGGACTAGCGGGAGAGGGAGAGACCCAGTACTTC. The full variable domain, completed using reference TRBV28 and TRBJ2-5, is DVKVTQSSRYLVKRTGEKVFLECVQDMDHENMFWYRQDPGLGLRLIYFSYDVKMKEKGDIPEGYSVSREKKERFSLILESASTNQTSMYLCASSLWSLGLAGEGETQYFGPGTRLLVL.

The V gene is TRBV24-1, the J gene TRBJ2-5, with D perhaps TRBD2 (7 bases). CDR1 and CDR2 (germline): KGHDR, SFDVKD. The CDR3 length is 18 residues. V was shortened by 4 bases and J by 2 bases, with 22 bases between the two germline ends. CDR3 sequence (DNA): TGTGCCACCAGTGAAAGCCCCAGGGGACTACTCTCTCAAGAGACCCAGTACTTC. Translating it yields CATSESPRGLLSQETQYF.

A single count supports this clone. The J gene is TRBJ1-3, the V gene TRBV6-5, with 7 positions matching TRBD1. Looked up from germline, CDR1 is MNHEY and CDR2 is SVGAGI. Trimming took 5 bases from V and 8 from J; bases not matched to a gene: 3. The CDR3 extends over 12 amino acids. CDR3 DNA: TGTGCCAGCAGTCTTCAGGGGGACACCATATATTTT. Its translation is CASSLQGDTIYF.

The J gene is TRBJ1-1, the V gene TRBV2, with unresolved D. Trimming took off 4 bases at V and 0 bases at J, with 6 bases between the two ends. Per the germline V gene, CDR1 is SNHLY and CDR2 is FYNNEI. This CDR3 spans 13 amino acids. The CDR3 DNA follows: TGTGCCAGCAGTGGGGAGGTGAACACTGAAGCTTTCTTT. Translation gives CASSGEVNTEAFF. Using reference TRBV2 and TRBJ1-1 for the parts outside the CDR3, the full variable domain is EPEVTQTPSHQVTQMGQEVILRCVPISNHLYFYWYRQILGQKVEFLVSFYNNEISEKSEIFDDQFSVERPDGSNFTLKIRSTKLEDSAMYFCASSGEVNTEAFFGQGTRLTVV.

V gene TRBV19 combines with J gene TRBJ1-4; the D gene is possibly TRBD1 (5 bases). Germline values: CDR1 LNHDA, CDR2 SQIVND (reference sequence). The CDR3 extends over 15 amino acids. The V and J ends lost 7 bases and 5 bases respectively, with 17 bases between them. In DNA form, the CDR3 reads TGTGCCAGTACCAAATGGGGCGTCCCAAATGAAAAACTGTTTTTT. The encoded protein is CASTKWGVPNEKLFF.

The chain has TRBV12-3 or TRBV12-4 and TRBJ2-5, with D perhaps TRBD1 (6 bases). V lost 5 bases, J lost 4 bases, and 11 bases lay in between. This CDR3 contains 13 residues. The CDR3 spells CASSPTGRETQYF. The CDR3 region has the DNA TGTGCCAGCAGTCCGACAGGACGAGAGACCCAGTACTTC.

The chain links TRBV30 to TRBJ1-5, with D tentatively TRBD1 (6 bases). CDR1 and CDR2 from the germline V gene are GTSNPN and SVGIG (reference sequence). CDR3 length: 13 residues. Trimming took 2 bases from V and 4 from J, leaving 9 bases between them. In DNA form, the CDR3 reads TGTGCCTGGAGTCAACAGGGAAATCAGCCCCAGCATTTT. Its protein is CAWSQQGNQPQHF.

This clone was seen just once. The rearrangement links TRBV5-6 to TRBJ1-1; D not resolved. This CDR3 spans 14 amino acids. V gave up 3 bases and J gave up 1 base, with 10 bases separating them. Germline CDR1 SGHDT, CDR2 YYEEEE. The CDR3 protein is CASSWAGKNTEAFF. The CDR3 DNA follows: TGTGCCAGCAGCTGGGCCGGGAAGAACACTGAAGCTTTCTTT. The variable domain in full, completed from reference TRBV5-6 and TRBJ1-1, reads DAGVTQSPTHLIKTRGQQVTLRCSPKSGHDTVSWYQQALGQGPQFIFQYYEEEERQRGNFPDRFSGHQFPNYSSELNVNALLLGDSALYLCASSWAGKNTEAFFGQGTRLTVV.

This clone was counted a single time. CDR3 sequence (DNA): TGTGCCAGCACCCTTTTGGAGGGGAACACTGAAGCTTTCTTT. Translated: CASTLLEGNTEAFF. The chain has TRBV7-9 and TRBJ1-1; D uncertain. This CDR3 contains 14 residues. V lost 7 bases and J lost 1, with 13 bases in between. CDR1 and CDR2 (germline): SEHNR, FQNEAQ (reference sequence). Looking up the rest from reference TRBV7-9 and TRBJ1-1 gives the full variable domain: DTGVSQNPRHKITKRGQNVTFRCDPISEHNRLYWYRQTLGQGPEFLTYFQNEAQLEKSRLLSDRFSAERPKGSFSTLEIQRTEQGDSAMYLCASTLLEGNTEAFFGQGTRLTVV.

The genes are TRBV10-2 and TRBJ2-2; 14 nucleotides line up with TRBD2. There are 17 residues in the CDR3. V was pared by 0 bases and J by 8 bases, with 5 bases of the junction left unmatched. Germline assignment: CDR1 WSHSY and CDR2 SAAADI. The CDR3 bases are TGCGCCAGCAGTGAGTCGAGGACTAGCGGGAGGTATGGGGAGCTGTTTTTT. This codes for CASSESRTSGRYGELFF.

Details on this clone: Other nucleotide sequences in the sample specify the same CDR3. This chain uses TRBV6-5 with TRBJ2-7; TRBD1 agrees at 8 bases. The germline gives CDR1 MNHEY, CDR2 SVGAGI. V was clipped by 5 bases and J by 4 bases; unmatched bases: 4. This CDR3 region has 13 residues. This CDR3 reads CASSRTGLYEQYF. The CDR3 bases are TGTGCCAGCAGTCGGACAGGGTTATACGAGCAGTACTTC.

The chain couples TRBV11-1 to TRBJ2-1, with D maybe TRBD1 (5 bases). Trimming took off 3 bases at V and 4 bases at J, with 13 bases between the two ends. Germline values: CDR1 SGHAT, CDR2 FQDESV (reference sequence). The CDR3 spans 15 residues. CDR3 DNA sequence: TGTGCCAGCAGCTTCAGGGTTGAGTCTTACAATGAGCAGTTCTTC. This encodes CASSFRVESYNEQFF.

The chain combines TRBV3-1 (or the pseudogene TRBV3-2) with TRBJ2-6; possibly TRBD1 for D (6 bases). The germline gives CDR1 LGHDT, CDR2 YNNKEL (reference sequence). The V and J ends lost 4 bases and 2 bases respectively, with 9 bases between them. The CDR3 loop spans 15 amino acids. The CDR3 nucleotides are TGTGCCAGCAGCCTACAGGGAGCTGGGGCCAACGTCCTGACTTTC. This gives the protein CASSLQGAGANVLTF.

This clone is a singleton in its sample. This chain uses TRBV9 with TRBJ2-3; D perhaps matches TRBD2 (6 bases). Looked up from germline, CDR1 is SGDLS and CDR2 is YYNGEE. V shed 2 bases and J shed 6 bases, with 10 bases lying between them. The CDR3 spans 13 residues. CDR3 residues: CASSVPGGDTQYF. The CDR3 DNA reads TGTGCCAGCAGCGTCCCCGGGGGTGATACGCAGTATTTT. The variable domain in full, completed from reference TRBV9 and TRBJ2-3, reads DSGVTQTPKHLITATGQRVTLRCSPRSGDLSVYWYQQSLDQGLQFLIQYYNGEERAKGNILERFSAQQFPDLHSELNLSSLELGDSALYFCASSVPGGDTQYFGPGTRLTVL.

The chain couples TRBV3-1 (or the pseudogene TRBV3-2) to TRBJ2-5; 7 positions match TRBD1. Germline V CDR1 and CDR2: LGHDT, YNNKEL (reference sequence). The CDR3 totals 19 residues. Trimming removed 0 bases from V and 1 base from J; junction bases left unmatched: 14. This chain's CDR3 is CASSQDAIPGTAPQETQYF. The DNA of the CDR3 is TGTGCCAGCAGCCAAGATGCTATACCAGGGACAGCTCCCCAAGAGACCCAGTACTTC.

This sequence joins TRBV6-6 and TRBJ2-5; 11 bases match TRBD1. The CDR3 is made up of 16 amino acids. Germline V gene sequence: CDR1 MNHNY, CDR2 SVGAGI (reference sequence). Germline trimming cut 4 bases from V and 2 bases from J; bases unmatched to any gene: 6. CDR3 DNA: TGTGCCAGCAGTTTGCGGACAGGGGGCGGACAAGAGACCCAGTACTTC. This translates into CASSLRTGGGQETQYF.

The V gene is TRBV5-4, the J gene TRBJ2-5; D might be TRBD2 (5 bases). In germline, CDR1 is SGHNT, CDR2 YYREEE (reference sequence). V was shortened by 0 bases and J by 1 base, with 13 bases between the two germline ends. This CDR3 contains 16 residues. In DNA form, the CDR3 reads TGTGCCAGCAGCTTGGGGACTGTCACTTCCCAAGAGACCCAGTACTTC. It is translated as CASSLGTVTSQETQYF.

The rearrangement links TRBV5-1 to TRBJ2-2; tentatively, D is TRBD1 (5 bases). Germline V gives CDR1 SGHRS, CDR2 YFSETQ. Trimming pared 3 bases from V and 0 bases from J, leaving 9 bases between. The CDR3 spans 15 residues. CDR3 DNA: TGCGCCAGCAGCTGGGGCATCGCGAACACCGGGGAGCTGTTTTTT. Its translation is CASSWGIANTGELFF.